Given below is one T cell receptor (beta chain) in context. The sample comes from a study of OX40 agonist ivuxolimab in advanced cancers. Sequencing used immunoSEQ multiplex PCR; TCRdb keeps in-frame clones, though not all of them. The sample has 87,000 or so clones; around nine tenths are singletons. The input for sequencing was CD4+ or CD8+ T cells sorted from blood, taken in a trial of the OX40 agonist ivuxolimab. The TCR comes from an adult with an advanced solid tumor such as melanoma, head and neck, liver or kidney cancer.

The CDR3 protein is CASSRTGYEQYF. The CDR3 DNA is TGTGCCAGCAGTCGGACTGGCTACGAGCAGTACTTC. The chain combines TRBV6-5 with TRBJ2-7; tentative D call: TRBD2 (5 bases). V was shortened by 5 bases and J by 3 bases, with 8 bases between the two germline ends. CDR1 and CDR2 (germline): MNHEY, SVGAGI. The CDR3 extends over 12 amino acids.